Each of the 32 T cell receptor beta chains below was sequenced from the same sample in a study of post-analysis software for immune sequencing data. General study points: Patients carried five TRBV segments more frequently than controls did, and TRBV5-6, TRBV5-1 and TRBV20-1 were among them.

These receptors have no identified antigens. Libraries were made from TCR beta cDNA, and they carried unique molecular identifiers. TCRdb called the PCR reads again in MiXCR, with one record for every CDR3 protein. The data show approximately 460,000 distinct CDR3 sequences, around 40% seen once. Sample: blood. These receptors were collected from a girl between 10 and 17 years old with multiple sclerosis.

This clonotype was picked up many times. V gene TRBV7-2 combines with J gene TRBJ2-7, with 11 bases fitting TRBD1. This CDR3 is 15 amino acids long. From germline, CDR1 is SGHTA and CDR2 FQGNSA. J lost 1 base, V lost 4 bases, and 3 bases had no gene match. Written as DNA, the CDR3 is TGTGCCAGCAGCTACGGGACAGGGGGTTCCTACGAGCAGTACTTC. Residues: CASSYGTGGSYEQYF.

This clonotype has a count of ten or more. The V gene is TRBV11-2, the J gene TRBJ2-1, with TRBD1 as a possible D gene (6 bases). CDR3 length equals 14 residues. Trimming pared 6 bases from V and 0 bases from J, leaving 9 bases between. The germline V gene has CDR1 SGHAT and CDR2 FQNNGV. The DNA of the CDR3 is TGTGCCAGCAGTGGACAGAGCTCCTACAATGAGCAGTTCTTC. Protein: CASSGQSSYNEQFF.

The genes are TRBV28 and TRBJ1-2, with no clear D. The CDR3 totals 15 residues. V dropped 8 bases and J dropped 6 bases, with 22 bases sitting between them. Germline V gene data show CDR1 as MDHEN and CDR2 as SYDVKM. The CDR3 region is CASDSLIRAADGYTF. For the CDR3, the DNA is TGTGCCAGCGATTCTTTGATCCGGGCAGCCGATGGCTACACCTTC.

Only a few counts were recorded for this clonotype. The chain joins TRBV11-2 to TRBJ1-1, with a weak D call TRBD1 (6 bases). Germline values: CDR1 SGHAT, CDR2 FQNNGV. Trimming pared 4 bases from V and 0 bases from J, leaving 18 bases between. CDR3 length equals 17 residues. The CDR3 region has the DNA TGTGCCAGCAGCTGGGGGACACTCGACCTTTTGAACACTGAAGCTTTCTTT. It translates to CASSWGTLDLLNTEAFF. Variable domain in full (rest from reference TRBV11-2 and TRBJ1-1): EAGVAQSPRYKIIEKRQSVAFWCNPISGHATLYWYQQILGQGPKLLIQFQNNGVVDDSQLPKDRFSAERLKGVDSTLKIQPAKLEDSAVYLCASSWGTLDLLNTEAFFGQGTRLTVV.

J is TRBJ2-5 and V is TRBV2, with no clear D. Trimming stripped 7 bases from V and 1 base from J, with 10 bases between. This CDR3 is 13 amino acids long. CDR1 is SNHLY and CDR2 is FYNNEI in the germline V gene. As DNA, the CDR3 is TGTGCCAGCAAGCAAATTTTCCAAGAGACCCAGTACTTC. Its translation: CASKQIFQETQYF. The full variable domain, rest sourced from reference TRBV2 and TRBJ2-5, is EPEVTQTPSHQVTQMGQEVILRCVPISNHLYFYWYRQILGQKVEFLVSFYNNEISEKSEIFDDQFSVERPDGSNFTLKIRSTKLEDSAMYFCASKQIFQETQYFGPGTRLLVL.

This chain connects TRBV5-1 to TRBJ2-1; 11 bases line up with TRBD2. CDR1 is SGHRS and CDR2 is YFSETQ in the germline V gene. CDR3 length: 16 amino acids. Trimming at V came to 2 bases and at J to 3 bases, leaving 4 bases not matched to a gene. CDR3 residues: CASSFILAGDYNEQFF. In DNA form, the CDR3 reads TGCGCCAGCAGCTTTATACTAGCGGGAGACTACAATGAGCAGTTCTTC.

This chain's CDR3 is CASSLGDRDTDTQYF. Here the CDR3 DNA reads TGTGCCAGCAGTTTAGGGGACAGAGACACAGATACGCAGTATTTT. The gene calls are TRBV12-3 or TRBV12-4 and TRBJ2-3, with 7 bases lining up with TRBD1. J lost 2 bases, V lost 1 base, and 3 bases had no gene match. The CDR3 totals 15 residues.

The chain recombines TRBV20-1 with TRBJ2-4; TRBD1 might be the D (6 bases). Near its end, the DNA agrees better with TRBJ2-7, so the J call may be wrong. This CDR3 region has 14 residues. Germline values: CDR1 DFQATT, CDR2 SNEGSKA (reference sequence). The CDR3 is CSARGRLASYEQYF. The CDR3 DNA is TGCAGTGCCAGGGGACGGCTAGCCTCCTACGAGCAGTACTTC.

This clonotype was observed a handful of times. V usage is TRBV5-1 and J usage is TRBJ2-5, with TRBD2 matching over 8 bases. CDR1 is SGHRS and CDR2 is YFSETQ in the germline V gene. The CDR3 spans 18 residues. Trimming at V came to 3 bases and at J to 4 bases, leaving 17 bases not matched to a gene. The CDR3 bases are TGCGCCAGCAGCTCACAACCCCGGGGACTAGAAGGTGTAGAGACCCAGTACTTC. Its protein product is CASSSQPRGLEGVETQYF.

The rearrangement joins TRBV15 to TRBJ2-7; D unclear. CDR3 length: 15 residues. Trimming took off 0 bases at V and 2 bases at J, with 11 bases between the two ends. Germline assignment: CDR1 LNHNV and CDR2 YYDKDF (reference sequence). The CDR3 nucleotides are TGTGCCACCAGCAGAGATCTTACAGTCCCCTACGAGCAGTACTTC. Protein product: CATSRDLTVPYEQYF.

This clonotype occurred a few times. This chain links TRBV28 with TRBJ2-7, with D perhaps TRBD2 (6 bases). The ends were cut back, 5 bases at V and 3 bases at J, with 17 bases in the middle. Germline CDR1 is MDHEN and CDR2 is SYDVKM. This CDR3 comprises 15 residues. The CDR3 DNA follows: TGTGCCAGCAGTCCGACCCCGGGACTGGACTACGAGCAGTACTTC. The encoded protein is CASSPTPGLDYEQYF.

The chain combines TRBV5-1 with TRBJ2-5; 8 bases are shared with TRBD2. The junction had 2 bases not matched to a gene; V was cut back by 0 bases and J by 4 bases. The CDR3 loop spans 14 amino acids. From germline, CDR1 is SGHRS and CDR2 YFSETQ. This chain's CDR3 is CASSLVSGGETQYF. CDR3 DNA sequence: TGCGCCAGCAGCTTGGTCAGCGGGGGAGAGACCCAGTACTTC.

This clonotype was counted ten times or more. Written as DNA, the CDR3 is TGTGCCAGCAGTTTAGGCCGGATATACGAGCAGTACTTC. This gives the protein CASSLGRIYEQYF. V gene TRBV12-3 or TRBV12-4 combines with J gene TRBJ2-7; unclear D gene. Trimming pared 1 base from V and 4 bases from J, leaving 8 bases between. This CDR3 contains 13 residues.

This clonotype was observed a few times. The V gene is TRBV7-8, the J gene TRBJ2-3, with TRBD2 matching over 7 bases. Germline values: CDR1 SGHVS, CDR2 FQNEAQ. The CDR3 is 15 amino acids. The V segment lost 8 bases and the J segment 6 bases; nucleotides outside the gene matches: 14. The CDR3 here is CASSGGRFGTDTQYF. The CDR3 region has the DNA TGTGCCAGCTCTGGCGGGAGATTTGGTACGGATACGCAGTATTTT.

This clonotype was counted only a few times. The V gene is TRBV24-1, the J gene TRBJ2-7; 8 bases align to TRBD1. CDR1 KGHDR and CDR2 SFDVKD come from the germline V gene. V lost 5 bases and J lost 1; bases outside the gene matches: 6. The CDR3 covers 15 residues. The CDR3 DNA is TGTGCCACCAGTGGGGACAGGAGGGGGTCCTACGAGCAGTACTTC. It translates to CATSGDRRGSYEQYF.

The J gene is TRBJ2-7, the V gene TRBV4-3; D assignment may be TRBD1 or TRBD2 (6 bases each). Trimming pared 7 bases from V and 2 bases from J, leaving 21 bases between. Germline-derived CDR1 and CDR2 are LGHNA and YSLEER. The CDR3 totals 16 residues. The CDR3 coding sequence is TGCGCCAGCAACCCACAGCGGAGGGGGGTACCCTACGAGCAGTACTTC. Translation: CASNPQRRGVPYEQYF.

The J gene is TRBJ1-6, the V gene TRBV12-3 or TRBV12-4; TRBD1 matches 9 bases. The CDR3 spans 14 residues. With V trimmed by 7 bases and J by 10 bases, 8 bases remained unmatched. The CDR3 here is CASTPGQGRSPLHF. Written as DNA, the CDR3 is TGTGCCAGCACTCCGGGACAGGGTCGATCACCCCTCCACTTT.

This clonotype was recorded a few times. The genes are TRBV9 and TRBJ2-7; unclear D gene. In germline, CDR1 is SGDLS, CDR2 YYNGEE. V gave up 3 bases and J gave up 9 bases, with 16 bases separating them. The CDR3 totals 13 residues. The CDR3 nucleotides are TGTGCCAGCAGCGCCCAATCCTCGGACGGGCAGTACTTC. This translates into CASSAQSSDGQYF.

This clonotype showed up just a few times. The chain employs TRBV5-1 and TRBJ2-7; the D gene is possibly TRBD2 (5 bases). The length of the CDR3 is 13 residues. Between the trimmed V and J ends, which lost 1 base and 1 base, there was a span of 6 bases. CDR1 and CDR2 (germline): SGHRS, YFSETQ. The CDR3 bases are TGCGCCAGCAGCTTGCGGGAATCCTACGAGCAGTACTTC. It specifies CASSLRESYEQYF.

To note about this clonotype: The junction shows a germline mismatch at one end, possibly a read error. The V gene is TRBV28, the J gene TRBJ1-2; D is uncertain. Germline V gene lookup returns CDR1 MDHEN and CDR2 SYDVKM. There are 12 residues in the CDR3. Here the CDR3 reads CANSRRDYGYTF. CDR3 DNA: TGTGCCAACAGTCGACGGGACTATGGCTACACCTTC.

This clonotype was detected only a few times. This chain joins TRBV5-1 and TRBJ2-7; 9 bases align to TRBD1. CDR1 and CDR2 (germline): SGHRS, YFSETQ. Germline trimming cut 4 bases from V and 2 bases from J; bases unmatched to any gene: 4. The CDR3 runs to 14 residues. The CDR3 reads CASSTGTGPYEQYF. The CDR3 coding sequence is TGCGCCAGCAGCACAGGGACAGGGCCCTACGAGCAGTACTTC.

This chain uses TRBV20-1 with TRBJ2-7; 13 nucleotides match TRBD2. The J call is in doubt because the DNA end fits TRBJ2-5 better. This CDR3 spans 17 amino acids. The germline gives CDR1 DFQATT, CDR2 SNEGSKA (reference sequence). The CDR3 protein is CSARDQGLAGVGETQYF. In DNA form, the CDR3 reads TGCAGTGCTAGAGATCAAGGACTAGCGGGAGTAGGAGAGACCCAGTACTTC.

In its sample, this clonotype was seen a few times. The rearrangement uses TRBV7-9 and TRBJ2-7; 8 positions match TRBD2. The closer fit of TRBJ2-5 to the DNA end suggests the J call may be wrong. The germline gives CDR1 SEHNR, CDR2 FQNEAQ (reference sequence). CDR3 length equals 15 residues. The CDR3 loop is CASSFREGTRETQYF. The DNA of the CDR3 is TGTGCCAGCAGCTTCCGGGAGGGAACCAGGGAGACCCAGTACTTC.

The rearrangement joins TRBV20-1 to TRBJ2-5; D ambiguous. The DNA end is a closer match to TRBJ2-7, so the J assignment may be wrong. The length of the CDR3 is 10 residues. Germline CDR1 is DFQATT and CDR2 is SNEGSKA (reference sequence). In nucleotides, the CDR3 is TGCAGTGCTGCCCGGGTCGAGCAGTACTTC. Translation gives CSAARVEQYF.

This clonotype appeared a few times. The chain links TRBV6-5 to TRBJ2-1; TRBD2 matches at 8 bases. This CDR3 spans 14 amino acids. Germline assignment: CDR1 MNHEY and CDR2 SVGAGI. V was pared by 7 bases and J by 5 bases, with 7 bases of the junction left unmatched. The CDR3 region is CASTSSGINNEQFF. CDR3 DNA sequence: TGTGCCAGCACCAGTAGCGGGATCAACAATGAGCAGTTCTTC.

This clonotype has more than one count but fewer than ten. The chain is built from TRBV24-1 and TRBJ2-1; a weak D match, TRBD1 (7 bases). CDR3 length: 14 residues. CDR1 KGHDR and CDR2 SFDVKD come from the germline V gene. The V gene lost 0 bases and the J gene lost 7 bases, with 9 bases spanning the gap. This CDR3 reads CATSDLPGGNEQFF. DNA of the CDR3: TGTGCCACCAGTGATTTGCCAGGGGGGAATGAGCAGTTCTTC.

CDR3 in amino acids: CASRTGTANNEQFF. Written as DNA, the CDR3 is TGTGCCAGCAGAACCGGGACGGCGAACAATGAGCAGTTCTTC. The rearrangement links TRBV6-6 to TRBJ2-1, with D perhaps matching TRBD1 or TRBD2 (5 bases each). V was trimmed by 6 bases and J by 5 bases, leaving 14 bases between them. Germline CDR1 MNHNY, CDR2 SVGAGI (reference sequence). This CDR3 region has 14 residues.

J is TRBJ1-5 and V is TRBV28; D is perhaps TRBD1 (6 bases). V dropped 7 bases and J dropped 5 bases, with 15 bases sitting between them. This CDR3 is built from 14 residues. Germline CDR1 reads MDHEN; CDR2 reads SYDVKM. The CDR3 DNA is TGTGCCAGCACCCAGGACAGAGGAGATCAGCCCCAGCATTTT. Its protein product is CASTQDRGDQPQHF.

This rearrangement joins TRBV7-9 to TRBJ1-2; the D gene is possibly TRBD1 (6 bases). This CDR3 has 15 residues. Germline V lookup: CDR1 SEHNR, CDR2 FQNEAQ (reference sequence). V lost 1 base and J lost 2, with 11 bases in between. CDR3 loop: CASSLDLGANYGYTF. DNA for the CDR3: TGTGCCAGCAGCTTAGATCTGGGGGCAAACTATGGCTACACCTTC.

The chain joins TRBV20-1 to TRBJ1-2; maybe TRBD1 (6 bases). The CDR3 spans 13 residues. Germline V gives CDR1 DFQATT, CDR2 SNEGSKA (reference sequence). The V gene lost 6 bases and the J gene lost 4 bases, with 15 bases spanning the gap. CDR3: CSAVRGFSYGYTF. Written as DNA, the CDR3 is TGCAGTGCCGTCAGGGGATTTAGCTATGGCTACACCTTC.

This clonotype was observed a handful of times. The J gene is TRBJ2-7, the V gene TRBV7-2, with TRBD2 matching 13 bases. Per the germline V gene, CDR1 is SGHTA and CDR2 is FQGNSA. V was clipped by 4 bases and J by 5 bases; unmatched bases: 5. The CDR3 covers 15 residues. The CDR3 DNA follows: TGTGCCAGCAGCTCAGGACTAGCGGGAGCCGACGAGCAGTACTTC. Protein: CASSSGLAGADEQYF. Variable domain in full (rest from reference TRBV7-2 and TRBJ2-7): GAGVSQSPSNKVTEKGKDVELRCDPISGHTALYWYRQSLGQGLEFLIYFQGNSAPDKSGLPSDRFSAERTGGSVSTLTIQRTQQEDSAVYLCASSSGLAGADEQYFGPGTRLTVT.

The CDR3 nucleotides read TGCGCCAGCAGAAGACAGGGCGGCGGGTCCGCGTCAGAGACCCAGTACTTC. It specifies CASRRQGGGSASETQYF. V usage is TRBV5-1 and J usage is TRBJ2-5; TRBD1 matches 7 bases. Trimming removed 5 bases from V and 4 bases from J; junction bases left unmatched: 17. The V gene's germline CDR1 is SGHRS and CDR2 YFSETQ. The CDR3 is 17 residues long.